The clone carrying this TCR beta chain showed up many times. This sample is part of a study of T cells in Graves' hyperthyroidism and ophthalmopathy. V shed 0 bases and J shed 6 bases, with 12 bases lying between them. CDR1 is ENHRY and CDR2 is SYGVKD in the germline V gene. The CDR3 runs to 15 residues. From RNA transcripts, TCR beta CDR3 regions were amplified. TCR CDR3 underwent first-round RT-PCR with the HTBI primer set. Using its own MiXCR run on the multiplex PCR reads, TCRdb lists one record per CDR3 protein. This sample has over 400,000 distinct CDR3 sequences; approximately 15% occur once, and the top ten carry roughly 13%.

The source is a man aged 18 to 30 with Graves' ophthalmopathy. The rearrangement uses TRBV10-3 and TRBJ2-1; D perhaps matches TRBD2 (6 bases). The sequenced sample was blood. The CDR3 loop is CAISESPGVGNEQFF. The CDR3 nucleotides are TGTGCCATCAGTGAGTCACCGGGGGTGGGCAATGAGCAGTTCTTC.